This T cell receptor beta chain derives from a study of control samples from healthy donors and cancer patients. The data were produced by immunoSEQ multiplex PCR, yet TCRdb's version contains in-frame clones alone and is incomplete. This sample carries roughly 150,000 clones, 90% to 95% of them seen once, and the ten largest clones take more than 5%. The CDR3 runs to 16 residues. Germline assignment: CDR1 SGHVS and CDR2 FNYEAQ. V dropped 5 bases and J dropped 3; count of bases not matched to a gene: 9. This sequence was found in a man aged 18 to 30 in good health. The chain employs TRBV7-6 and TRBJ2-1; 8 nucleotides match TRBD2. The specimen was blood. The CDR3 reads CASSPTSGGIYNEQFF. The CDR3 DNA sequence: TGTGCCAGCAGCCCGACGAGCGGGGGTATCTACAATGAGCAGTTCTTC.